The rows below give T cell receptor beta chains drawn from one sample of a study of shared clonotypes between healthy human individuals. The assay was immunoSEQ multiplex PCR, and TCRdb's table has in-frame clones only and misses some. Of 1,400,000 or so clones listed, 98% are singletons. Specimen: naive CD4+ T cells sorted from blood. These receptors were obtained from a man younger than 45 in good health. The conserved cysteine and the conserved F or W are not part of the CDR3 here. Each record gives: D gene, V gene, CDR3 length, J gene, CDR3 protein. D genes are given only for firm matches.

NA,TRBV11-2,13,TRBJ2-1,ASRSPVLGPTEQF
NA,TRBV5-1,13,TRBJ2-1,ASSLTVSSYNEQF
TRBD1,TRBV15,17,TRBJ1-1,ATSTIWGTGFYMNTEAF
TRBD2,TRBV5-1,16,TRBJ2-5,ASSPWGSGSKEGETQY
NA,TRBV5-1,12,TRBJ1-2,ASSLTDRRYGYT
NA,TRBV7-9,11,TRBJ1-5,ASSSRGVQPQH
NA,TRBV2,11,TRBJ1-5,ASTGDSNQPQH
TRBD1,TRBV4-1,11,TRBJ2-7,ASSQSDRNEQY
TRBD2,TRBV6-5,14,TRBJ2-3,ASSYLAGGPTDTQY
NA,TRBV7-8,9,TRBJ2-1,ASSFYGEQF
NA,TRBV10-3,12,TRBJ1-4,AASRGATNEKLF
NA,TRBV6-5,11,TRBJ2-1,ASGQGLGNEQF
TRBD1,TRBV7-2,11,TRBJ1-1,ASSATGDTEAF
NA,TRBV30,12,TRBJ1-1,AWSVSHLNTEAF
NA,TRBV5-5,12,TRBJ2-1,ASSLAAGGNEQF
TRBD2,TRBV30,20,TRBJ2-2,AWTQRGLISGRASTYTGELF
NA,TRBV10-3,11,TRBJ2-3,AINRGTADTQY
TRBD1,TRBV9,12,TRBJ1-5,ASSSGTGHQPQH
NA,TRBV11-2,11,TRBJ2-3,ASSLDVGDTQY
TRBD1,TRBV6-5,13,TRBJ2-1,ASSYRQGADNEQF
NA,TRBV11-3,11,TRBJ2-3,ASSSPNTDTQY
NA,TRBV11-2,9,TRBJ1-3,ASSFRNTIY
TRBD2,TRBV15,11,TRBJ2-2,ATGTRNTGELF
TRBD1,TRBV7-9,14,TRBJ1-2,ASSLGPQGAEYGYT
NA,TRBV6-5,11,TRBJ1-5,ASRVGRYQPQH
NA,TRBV28,13,TRBJ2-5,ASRATGTRRETQY
NA,TRBV5-4,13,TRBJ2-7,ASSPGLLGPYEQY
NA,TRBV4-1,14,TRBJ2-1,ASSQDRAPPYNEQF
NA,TRBV10-3,11,TRBJ1-3,AISEGSGNTIY
TRBD1,TRBV5-1,13,TRBJ1-3,ASSLQGGSGNTIY
TRBD1,TRBV2,11,TRBJ1-1,ASSEARTGAAF
TRBD2,TRBV2,15,TRBJ2-3,ASSDPREGPPGYTQY
NA,TRBV4-3,17,TRBJ2-6,ASSQDLPGIVSGANVLT
TRBD2,TRBV7-9,15,TRBJ2-7,ASSLGGTSGRSYEQY
NA,TRBV6-5,13,TRBJ1-5,ASSYSLSGGQPQH
TRBD1,TRBV5-4,13,TRBJ1-3,ASSLETGRGNTIY
TRBD1,TRBV6-6,14,TRBJ1-5,ASSYNQDRLNQPQH
TRBD1,TRBV27,14,TRBJ2-1,ASSSLTGPGLNEQF
NA,TRBV10-1,15,TRBJ1-1,ASSESILATGNTEAF
NA,TRBV28,13,TRBJ1-2,ASSFERRLNYGYT
NA,TRBV5-6,14,TRBJ1-4,ASSLARGRAIEKLF
TRBD2,TRBV27,13,TRBJ2-3,ASSPSTSGAGTQY
NA,TRBV28,11,TRBJ1-2,ASVWRANYGYT
NA,TRBV29-1,10,TRBJ2-7,SAQRSSNEQY
TRBD2,TRBV5-5,15,TRBJ2-1,ASSLAMGGSIYNEQF
TRBD1,TRBV5-1,13,TRBJ2-7,ASSRPDRINYEQY
TRBD1,TRBV11-1,13,TRBJ2-7,ASSFAGTGGYEQY
TRBD2,TRBV11-2,15,TRBJ2-2,ASSRPPGLVFPGELF
TRBD1,TRBV9,12,TRBJ2-5,ASSVGQGKETQY
TRBD2,TRBV9,13,TRBJ2-1,ASSLRLAGYNEQF
NA,TRBV4-2,14,TRBJ2-3,ASSPIQDRSTDTQY
TRBD2,TRBV6-5,12,TRBJ2-7,ASTPTSGQGEQY
TRBD2,TRBV9,14,TRBJ2-3,ASSTTSGIETDTQY
NA,TRBV5-4,14,TRBJ2-3,ASSSPGRGSTDTQY